One T cell receptor (beta chain) is described in this entry. The source of the sample is a study of blood T cell repertoires in COVID-19. For the study at large: Acute and convalescent COVID-19 samples came from the United States, Italy and Spain.

This CDR3 spans 12 amino acids. Per the germline V gene, CDR1 is SQVTM and CDR2 is ANQGSEA. The V end was cut by 8 bases, the J end by 2 bases, with 10 bases between. While infection was still active, Seattle patients were enrolled and then followed longitudinally. Study processing details: How many nucleated cells were present was estimated from reference gene primer amplification. TCRdb's copy holds only in-frame clones and misses some; the assay was immunoSEQ multiplex PCR. For V, J and clone size, that table is used; D and trimming come from the DNA. The profile shows 250,000 to 300,000 clones, 90% of them singletons.

Material: peripheral blood. The chain has TRBV29-1 and TRBJ1-3; a weak D match, TRBD1 (6 bases). The TCR sequence derives from a woman between 55 and 75 years old with COVID-19, enrolled during active disease. The CDR3 sequence: CSFRGPGNTIYF. For the CDR3, the DNA is TGCAGCTTCAGGGGTCCTGGAAACACCATATATTTT.